These 11 T cell receptor beta chains were sequenced from one sample in a study of radiotherapy plus CTLA-4 blockade in lung cancer. TCRdb's copy holds only in-frame clones and misses some; the assay was immunoSEQ multiplex PCR. The table includes around 110,000 clones, more than 80% detected once. Specimen: peripheral blood, collected from a patient treated with radiotherapy plus ipilimumab. The receptors were sampled from a human donor with non-small cell lung cancer that progressed on radiotherapy plus ipilimumab.

The chain couples TRBV5-1 to TRBJ2-3; 8 nucleotides agree with TRBD2. The CDR3 spans 17 residues. Germline trimming cut 3 bases from V and 4 bases from J; bases unmatched to any gene: 13. Germline V CDR1 and CDR2: SGHRS, YFSETQ. CDR3 loop: CASSSGSGRGSADTQYF. The CDR3 DNA is TGCGCCAGCAGCTCGGGGAGCGGGAGAGGGTCCGCAGATACGCAGTATTTT.

This clone has only a few counts. The gene calls are TRBV9 and TRBJ2-2; 10 nucleotides line up with TRBD2. The V and J ends lost 4 bases and 6 bases, in that order; junction bases with no gene match: 6. Germline V CDR1 and CDR2: SGDLS, YYNGEE. CDR3 length: 15 residues. The CDR3 loop is CASSTTSGIAGELFF. CDR3 coding DNA: TGTGCCAGCAGCACTACTAGCGGGATTGCCGGGGAGCTGTTTTTT. Full variable domain (missing parts from reference TRBV9 and TRBJ2-2): DSGVTQTPKHLITATGQRVTLRCSPRSGDLSVYWYQQSLDQGLQFLIQYYNGEERAKGNILERFSAQQFPDLHSELNLSSLELGDSALYFCASSTTSGIAGELFFGEGSRLTVL.

The chain carries TRBV15 and TRBJ2-2, with D hard to call. Per germline, CDR1 LNHNV and CDR2 YYDKDF (reference sequence). Trimming removed 1 base from V and 6 bases from J, with 12 bases in between. The CDR3 loop spans 15 amino acids. Here the CDR3 DNA reads TGTGCCACCAGCAGAGTCCGCTCTTATCCCGGGGAGCTGTTTTTT. Translating it yields CATSRVRSYPGELFF.

This chain connects TRBV7-9 to TRBJ2-3, with D possibly being TRBD2 (6 bases). Trimming cost V 2 bases and J 1 base, with 16 bases left between them. Per the germline V gene, CDR1 is SEHNR and CDR2 is FQNEAQ (reference sequence). The CDR3 has 17 residues. CDR3 sequence reads: CASSLPFTGEGTDTQYF. For the CDR3, the DNA is TGTGCCAGCAGCTTACCTTTTACGGGAGAGGGCACAGATACGCAGTATTTT.

V gene TRBV28 combines with J gene TRBJ2-7; the D is unclear. CDR1 MDHEN and CDR2 SYDVKM come from the germline V gene. The CDR3 runs to 15 residues. V shed 3 bases and J shed 0 bases, with 12 bases lying between them. The CDR3 here is CASSFSQLNSYEQYF. In DNA form, the CDR3 reads TGTGCCAGCAGTTTTTCTCAACTTAACTCCTACGAGCAGTACTTC.

The chain has TRBV11-3 and TRBJ2-2, with 11 bases aligning to TRBD1. Germline V lookup: CDR1 SGHNT, CDR2 YENEEA. The CDR3 runs to 15 residues. The J segment lost 9 bases and the V segment lost 6 bases, leaving 9 bases of the junction unmatched. Here the CDR3 DNA reads TGTGCCAGCAGTTCCGGACAGGGGGCGTCCCGGGAGCTGTTTTTT. Protein product: CASSSGQGASRELFF.

The genes are TRBV20-1 and TRBJ1-4; TRBD1 aligns across 9 bases. The germline V gene has CDR1 DFQATT and CDR2 SNEGSKA (reference sequence). The CDR3 contains 11 residues. CDR3 sequence: CSVDRGEKLFF. The CDR3 DNA is TGCAGCGTGGACAGGGGTGAAAAACTGTTTTTT.

The chain links TRBV5-1 to TRBJ2-6; TRBD2 is a possible D gene (6 bases). Germline CDR1 reads SGHRS; CDR2 reads YFSETQ. V was cut by 4 bases and J by 0 bases, with 23 bases left in between. This CDR3 region has 20 residues. The CDR3 DNA reads TGCGCCAGCAGCCCAAACCGTGGGGAGGTTGGCTTCTCTGGGGCCAACGTCCTGACTTTC. It is translated as CASSPNRGEVGFSGANVLTF.

The chain combines TRBV27 with TRBJ2-1; unclear D gene. The CDR3 sequence is 12 residues long. The V end was cut by 4 bases, the J end by 11 bases, with 12 bases between. Germline V gene lookup returns CDR1 MNHEY and CDR2 SMNVEV (reference sequence). CDR3 sequence reads: CASSSRTEKQFF. In DNA, the CDR3 is TGTGCCAGCAGTTCCAGGACCGAAAAGCAGTTCTTC.

This chain joins TRBV9 and TRBJ1-3, with 8 bases fitting TRBD1. Losses at the gene ends were 3 bases for V and 2 bases for J; bases not matched to a gene: 4. The germline V gene encodes CDR1 SGDLS and CDR2 YYNGEE. CDR3 length: 15 residues. The CDR3, as DNA: TGTGCCAGCAGCGATCAGACAGGGGCTGGAAACACCATATATTTT. Translating it yields CASSDQTGAGNTIYF.

This chain connects TRBV30 to TRBJ1-1; D perhaps matches TRBD1 (5 bases). CDR3 size: 12 residues. Germline lookup yields CDR1 GTSNPN and CDR2 SVGIG (reference sequence). Trimming cost V 3 bases and J 5 bases, with 10 bases left between them. The CDR3 coding sequence is TGTGCCTGGAGCCGCAGGGTTACTGAAGCTTTCTTT. Its translation: CAWSRRVTEAFF.